A selection of T cell receptor beta chains follows, all from one sample in a study of T cell responses to AZD1222 COVID-19 vaccine. Generated by immunoSEQ multiplex PCR, the TCRdb table keeps only in-frame clones and is missing some. This sample carries more than 80,000 clones, roughly 87% of them seen once, and the ten largest clones take approximately 8%. Sample: peripheral blood, taken 28 days after the second AZD1222 dose. The receptors were gathered from an adult who received the AZD1222 COVID-19 vaccine. Each CDR3 is given without its conserved first and last residue.

v_gene	j_gene	CDR3aa
TRBV4-3	TRBJ1-4	ASSLSGVEKLF
TRBV29-1	TRBJ2-7	SVESGTDSYEQY
TRBV2	TRBJ2-2	ATRDSLNTGELF
TRBV4-3	TRBJ1-1	ASSQDRGVREGNEAF
TRBV12-3/TRBV12-4	TRBJ2-7	ASSFQSGGEQY
TRBV3-1/TRBV3-2	TRBJ2-1	ASSQDVGGNEQF
TRBV10-1	TRBJ1-5	ASSGGLSCNQPQH
TRBV10-3	TRBJ1-5	AINGDSNQPQH
TRBV4-3	TRBJ2-2	ASSQGLGSFTGELF
TRBV6-5	TRBJ2-7	ASSTGEEQY
TRBV10-1	TRBJ1-2	ASNMTGLPNYGYT
TRBV7-9	TRBJ2-2	ASTYNRAANTGELF
TRBV18	TRBJ1-2	ASSPRQGNFYGYT
TRBV2	TRBJ2-7	ASSVNRNTYEQY
TRBV18	TRBJ1-1	ASSPPGQGGIGAF
TRBV29-1	TRBJ2-1	SVQAGGPWNEQF
TRBV7-2	TRBJ1-2	ASSRTGDPKIYGYT
TRBV6-6	TRBJ2-2	ASSQNTNDGLDTGELF
TRBV7-2	TRBJ2-4	ASSLTPLAKNIQY
TRBV18	TRBJ2-3	ASSQYKGITDTQY
TRBV18	TRBJ1-1	ASSPQGAQIGTEAF
TRBV13	TRBJ2-1	ASSPGTSGGAFYNEQF
TRBV20-1	TRBJ1-4	SASAPDSLLNEKLF
TRBV9	TRBJ1-2	ASSRNPGGGGYT
TRBV5-6	TRBJ1-6	ASSSNRGRIHSPLH
TRBV9	TRBJ1-5	ASSPTVGNQPQH
TRBV6-2/TRBV6-3	TRBJ1-1	ASSYSPVQGSTNTEAF
TRBV4-3	TRBJ1-2	ASSQDGTSYGYT
TRBV6-5	TRBJ1-1	ASSYEMGVNTEAF
TRBV6-5	TRBJ2-1	ASSYQGLNEQF
TRBV6-5	TRBJ1-2	ASSTGGSNYGYT
TRBV2	TRBJ2-3	ASSELGGRPADTQY
TRBV7-2	TRBJ1-4	ASSHKGLANEKLF
TRBV6-4	TRBJ2-3	ASSDSGGWSTDTQY
TRBV6-2/TRBV6-3	TRBJ1-5	ASSYSDRLSPQH
TRBV5-6	TRBJ1-1	ASSLARTGRSEAF
TRBV6-5	TRBJ1-5	ASTPAEGEQPQH
TRBV4-3	TRBJ2-3	ASSPLRGDTQY
TRBV19	TRBJ2-1	ASSVILLAGKVDEQF
TRBV18	TRBJ2-7	ASSPLSRDGEGGSYEQY
TRBV5-3	TRBJ2-2	ARRIIAGGTNTGELF
TRBV18	TRBJ1-4	ASSETGNEKLF
TRBV6-2/TRBV6-3	TRBJ1-1	ASSFAENTEAF
TRBV6-5	TRBJ1-2	ASRQGINGYT
TRBV18	TRBJ1-6	ASSMGRGGGDSPLH
TRBV7-2	TRBJ2-3	ASSSWVTPPADTQY
TRBV5-8	TRBJ1-2	ASSKQDYGYT